The 2 T cell receptor beta chains below were found in one sample sequenced in a study of cytomegalovirus exposure and HLA in healthy donors. With 60 Vbeta and 13 Jbeta primers, the PCR was carried out. Produced via immunoSEQ multiplex PCR; TCRdb's table is partial and in-frame only. The sample has 100,000 to 150,000 clones, over 60% seen once. Sequenced sample: PBMCs. The receptors were sampled from a middle-aged woman in good health and CMV-seronegative.

V and J are TRBV9 and TRBJ2-2; D possibly corresponds to TRBD1 (5 bases). The CDR3 extends over 17 amino acids. Trimming removed 4 bases at V and 6 bases at J, with 22 bases between. In germline, CDR1 is SGDLS, CDR2 YYNGEE. In nucleotides, the CDR3 is TGTGCCAGCAGCCCCATTTTTGAATCAGGGTACGCCGGGGAGCTGTTTTTT. It is translated as CASSPIFESGYAGELFF.

The chain couples TRBV18 to TRBJ1-5; TRBD1 aligns across 8 bases. Trimming at V came to 2 bases and at J to 3 bases, leaving 6 bases not matched to a gene. This CDR3 is built from 16 residues. The germline gives CDR1 KGHSH, CDR2 LQKENI. The CDR3 DNA follows: TGTGCCAGCTCACCAAGGACAGGGCTTAACAATCAGCCCCAGCATTTT. Translated, it gives CASSPRTGLNNQPQHF.